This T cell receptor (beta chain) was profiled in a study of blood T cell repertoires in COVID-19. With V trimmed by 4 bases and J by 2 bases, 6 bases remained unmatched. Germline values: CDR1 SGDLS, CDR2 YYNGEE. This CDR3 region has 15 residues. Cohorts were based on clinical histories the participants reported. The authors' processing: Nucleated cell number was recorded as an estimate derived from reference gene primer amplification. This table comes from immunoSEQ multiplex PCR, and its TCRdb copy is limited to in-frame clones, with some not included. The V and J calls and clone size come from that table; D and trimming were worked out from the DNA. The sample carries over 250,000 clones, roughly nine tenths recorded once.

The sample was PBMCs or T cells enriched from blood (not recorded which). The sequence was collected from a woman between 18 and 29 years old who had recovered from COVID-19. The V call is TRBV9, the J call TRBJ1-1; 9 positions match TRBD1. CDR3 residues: CASSLRGQGNTEAFF. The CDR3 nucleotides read TGTGCCAGCAGCCTACGGGGACAGGGCAACACTGAAGCTTTCTTT.